This TCR beta chain is drawn from a study of T cell responses to AZD1222 COVID-19 vaccine. V lost 8 bases and J lost 6; bases outside the gene matches: 6. The CDR3 consists of 13 residues. Germline V lookup: CDR1 ENHRY, CDR2 SYGVKD. Points from the study as a whole: Reportedly, close to half of spike-specific TCRs are directed against unmutated variant regions. AZD1222 recipients seropositive at baseline numbered only six. Dominant CD4 TCR responses targeted spike regions 160-218 and 743-854.

With regard to this clone: What it binds is not known.

The repertoire was sequenced with immunoSEQ multiplex PCR; TCRdb's copy has only in-frame clones and lacks some. The sample consists of some 130,000 clones, 80% to 90% of them appearing once. The receptor comes from an adult in good health. This chain links TRBV10-3 with TRBJ2-1; 8 nucleotides align to TRBD2. The sequencing used peripheral blood, collected on day 0 of AZD1222 vaccination. The DNA for the CDR3 is TGTGCCATCGATAGCGGGACCCCCAATGAGCAGTTCTTC. Its translation is CAIDSGTPNEQFF.